This T cell receptor beta chain originates from a study of early T cells in non-severe SARS-CoV-2 infection. V gave up 10 bases and J gave up 1 base, with 17 bases separating them. The CDR3 has 14 residues. The germline V gene has CDR1 LGHDT and CDR2 YNNKEL (reference sequence). Ten or more counts support this clonotype. Attachment of unique molecular identifiers was made to individual cDNA molecules. TCRdb redid the calling of the 5' RACE reads with MiXCR, one entry per CDR3 protein. The sample yields about 72,000 distinct CDR3 sequences, roughly a tenth seen once. The genes are TRBV3-1 and TRBJ2-7; D gene unclear. This sequence was found in an adult who was a healthcare worker with PCR-confirmed SARS-CoV-2 infection or an uninfected control (not recorded which). The input for sequencing was whole blood, taken at baseline. The CDR3 spells CATSTTGKSYEQYF. The CDR3 bases are TGTGCCACCTCAACCACTGGCAAGTCCTACGAGCAGTACTTC.